This T cell receptor (beta chain) emerged from a study of T-cell memory formation after mild COVID-19. Study details: Clustering of TCRs was largely donor specific.

One entry per CDR3 protein results from TCRdb running MiXCR on the 5' RACE reads. The table records roughly 190,000 distinct CDR3 sequences, around 27% of them present only once. This clonotype was detected only once. The CDR3 extends over 13 amino acids. Germline-derived CDR1 and CDR2 are MNHEY and SVGEGT. V lost 8 bases and J 4 bases, leaving 14 bases between the germline ends. The V and J genes are TRBV6-2 or TRBV6-3 and TRBJ1-1; D uncertain. The specimen sequenced was PBMCs or a T cell subset sorted from them (not recorded which). This sequence originates from an adult woman who had mild COVID-19 (a few samples of this study predate the infection). Cell type and time point are not known. The CDR3: CASLPDRGTEAFF. CDR3 DNA: TGTGCCAGCTTGCCAGACCGAGGCACTGAAGCTTTCTTT.